The 20 T cell receptor beta chains in this list originate from one sample, sequenced in a study of neurological immune-mediated disorders. TCRdb re-derived calls from the 5' RACE reads in MiXCR, one entry per CDR3 protein. The repertoire has roughly 100,000 distinct CDR3 sequences, 3.5% to 4% of them found once; the top ten carry around 6%. The sequenced sample was PBMCs. The receptors were gathered from a woman younger than 35 with multiple sclerosis.

This clonotype was observed at least ten times. The CDR3 spells CASRGTGRQTQYF. CDR3 nucleotide sequence: TGTGCCAGCAGAGGGACAGGGCGGCAGACCCAGTACTTC. The rearrangement links TRBV2 to TRBJ2-5; 9 bases align to TRBD1. The ends lost 6 bases at V and 6 bases at J; junction bases unmatched: 5. This CDR3 spans 13 amino acids. In germline, CDR1 is SNHLY, CDR2 FYNNEI.

V usage is TRBV19 and J usage is TRBJ2-3, with 14 positions matching TRBD2. V shed 4 bases and J 5 bases; nucleotides not matched to a gene: 8. The germline V gene has CDR1 LNHDA and CDR2 SQIVND (reference sequence). This CDR3 has 17 residues. The CDR3: CASSNGGLAGVEDTQYF. The CDR3 DNA follows: TGTGCCAGTAGTAACGGGGGACTAGCGGGAGTTGAAGATACGCAGTATTTT.

About this clonotype itself: A read error is possible here, since a much larger clone lies one base away. This rearrangement joins TRBV5-5 to TRBJ2-5; D is uncertain. The CDR3 covers 13 residues. V lost 2 bases and J lost 3, with 8 bases in between. Germline V gene lookup returns CDR1 SGHKS and CDR2 YYEKEE (reference sequence). CDR3 in amino acids: CASSLKGEETQYF. The CDR3 DNA reads as TGTGCCAGCAGCTTAAAGGGTGAAGAGACCCAGTACTTC.

This clonotype was counted between two and nine times. The chain couples TRBV6-5 to TRBJ1-3; 7 positions agree with TRBD1. The CDR3 spans 14 residues. V trimming: 6 bases; J trimming: 0 bases; junction bases outside the gene matches: 2. Germline CDR1 and CDR2: MNHEY and SVGAGI. Here the CDR3 reads CASRTGFSGNTIYF. The CDR3 bases are TGTGCCAGCAGGACAGGGTTCTCTGGAAACACCATATATTTT.

In this sample, this clonotype turned up a few times. This sequence joins TRBV5-1 and TRBJ1-1; TRBD1 matches 7 bases. This CDR3 comprises 17 residues. Germline CDR1 is SGHRS and CDR2 is YFSETQ. With 4 bases clipped from V and 1 base from J, the junction kept 13 bases outside the gene matches. Here the CDR3 DNA reads TGCGCCAGCAGCCCCGGACAGGCAAAGGGATCGAACACTGAAGCTTTCTTT. Protein: CASSPGQAKGSNTEAFF.

This clonotype was observed at least ten times. This chain uses TRBV4-1 with TRBJ1-1; no definite D call. In germline, CDR1 is MGHRA, CDR2 YSYEKL. This CDR3 comprises 13 residues. Trimming pared 1 base from V and 5 bases from J, leaving 8 bases between. CDR3 amino acids: CASSQGWGTEAFF. CDR3 bases: TGCGCCAGCAGCCAAGGATGGGGAACTGAAGCTTTCTTT.

This clonotype has a count of ten or more. The rearrangement joins TRBV20-1 to TRBJ2-5; 9 nucleotides align to TRBD1. This CDR3 region has 14 residues. Unmatched junction bases numbered 5, after V lost 1 base and J lost 5 bases. Per germline, CDR1 DFQATT and CDR2 SNEGSKA (reference sequence). In DNA form, the CDR3 reads TGCAGTGCTAGAGTATGGGACAGGGTTGAGACCCAGTACTTC. As protein: CSARVWDRVETQYF.

This clonotype has at least ten counts. The V and J genes are TRBV5-1 and TRBJ2-3; TRBD2 matches 8 bases. The CDR3 extends over 14 amino acids. Germline lookup yields CDR1 SGHRS and CDR2 YFSETQ. V was clipped by 7 bases and J by 2 bases; unmatched bases: 6. CDR3 sequence (DNA): TGCGCCAGCGGCGGCGGGAGGTCCACAGATACGCAGTATTTT. This translates into CASGGGRSTDTQYF.

This clonotype was recorded many times. V gene TRBV12-3 or TRBV12-4 combines with J gene TRBJ2-2; 8 nucleotides agree with TRBD2. The length of the CDR3 is 15 residues. The trim removed 8 bases at V and 2 bases at J, leaving 7 bases unmatched. As DNA, the CDR3 is TGTGCCAGCCGCGGCGGGGGGACCAACACCGGGGAGCTGTTTTTT. It specifies CASRGGGTNTGELFF.

This clonotype was counted many times. CDR3 DNA: TGTGCCAGCAGCCAGATGGTGGGGGGTTACTACGAGCAGTACTTC. Translated: CASSQMVGGYYEQYF. The chain is built from TRBV7-6 and TRBJ2-7, with a weak D call TRBD2 (6 bases). The CDR3 runs 15 residues. V dropped 5 bases and J dropped 3 bases, with 17 bases sitting between them. CDR1 and CDR2 from the germline V gene are SGHVS and FNYEAQ.

Regarding this clonotype: One base away lies a much larger clone, so this may be a sequencing read error. The chain uses TRBV4-3 and TRBJ2-7, with D uncertain. CDR3 length: 13 residues. Per germline, CDR1 LGHNA and CDR2 YSLEER. The CDR3 sequence: CATSQDQWYEQYF. In DNA form, the CDR3 reads TGCGCCACCAGCCAAGATCAATGGTACGAGCAGTACTTC.

The sample holds many counts of this clonotype. The chain combines TRBV21-1 with TRBJ2-3; no DNA check was done on the table's D call, TRBD1. TRBV21-1 represents a pseudogene. This CDR3 spans 16 amino acids. The CDR3 nucleotides read TGTGCCAGCGGATACGACAGGGGAGTAGTCACAGATACGCAGTATTTT. Its protein is CASGYDRGVVTDTQYF.

This clonotype has ten or more counts. The chain couples TRBV20-1 to TRBJ2-5; D gene unclear. This CDR3 spans 13 amino acids. Germline V lookup: CDR1 DFQATT, CDR2 SNEGSKA (reference sequence). Trimming removed 5 bases from V and 1 base from J, with 11 bases in between. This CDR3 reads CSACGRVQETQYF. In nucleotides, the CDR3 is TGCAGTGCTTGTGGACGGGTCCAAGAGACCCAGTACTTC.

This clonotype was seen ten or more times. The gene calls are TRBV3-1 and TRBJ1-2, with 7 bases fitting TRBD1. Losses at the gene ends were 0 bases for V and 4 bases for J; bases not matched to a gene: 5. This CDR3 region has 15 residues. Germline CDR1 is LGHDT and CDR2 is YNNKEL (reference sequence). CDR3 DNA sequence: TGTGCCAGCAGCCAAGACGGACAGGCAGCCTATGGCTACACCTTC. It specifies CASSQDGQAAYGYTF.

Ten or more counts support this clonotype. The chain has TRBV20-1 and TRBJ1-1; TRBD1 matches at 7 bases. The CDR3 is 14 amino acids. Germline CDR1 is DFQATT and CDR2 is SNEGSKA (reference sequence). V lost 7 bases to trimming and J lost 1 base; unmatched junction nucleotides: 9. CDR3 loop: CSVRRGRQNTEAFF. The CDR3 bases are TGCAGTGTCCGGAGGGGGCGGCAGAACACTGAAGCTTTCTTT.

This rearrangement joins TRBV5-1 to TRBJ2-3, with TRBD1 identical over 7 bases. The trim removed 3 bases at V and 1 base at J, leaving 5 bases unmatched. Germline values: CDR1 SGHRS, CDR2 YFSETQ. CDR3 length: 15 residues. CDR3 bases: TGCGCCAGCAGCTACCGGGACAGAGGCACAGATACGCAGTATTTT. Protein: CASSYRDRGTDTQYF.

Ten or more counts support this clonotype. The chain carries TRBV2 and TRBJ1-2; D remains unclear. This CDR3 has 13 amino acids. Deletions cut 4 bases from V and 0 bases from J, with 6 bases between. Per the germline V gene, CDR1 is SNHLY and CDR2 is FYNNEI. The CDR3 here is CASSGGANYGYTF. As DNA, the CDR3 is TGTGCCAGCAGTGGGGGAGCTAACTATGGCTACACCTTC.

This clonotype came up many times. The chain combines TRBV7-8 with TRBJ1-1; TRBD1 might be the D (6 bases). Germline V gene sequence: CDR1 SGHVS, CDR2 FQNEAQ. V lost 6 bases and J 4 bases, leaving 18 bases between the germline ends. This CDR3 has 15 residues. The CDR3 coding sequence is TGTGCCAGCAGTCCCCAACAGGGTATGGTCACTGAAGCTTTCTTT. Its protein product is CASSPQQGMVTEAFF.

This clonotype was picked up many times. The chain couples TRBV20-1 to TRBJ2-1; unclear D gene. V shed 1 base and J shed 5 bases, with 12 bases lying between them. The CDR3 extends over 14 amino acids. The germline CDR1 and CDR2 sequences are DFQATT and SNEGSKA (reference sequence). The DNA for the CDR3 is TGCAGTGCTAGAGTTTCGTTGGCCCACAATGAGCAGTTCTTC. It yields the protein CSARVSLAHNEQFF.

Many counts were recorded for this clonotype. The J gene is TRBJ2-2, the V gene TRBV5-1; 11 nucleotides align to TRBD2. The germline gives CDR1 SGHRS, CDR2 YFSETQ. This CDR3 region has 18 residues. The V gene end was trimmed by 3 bases and the J gene end by 3 bases; junction bases not matched to a gene: 10. Here the CDR3 reads CASSSPELAGGDTGELFF. The CDR3 DNA reads as TGCGCCAGCAGCTCGCCGGAGTTAGCGGGAGGGGACACCGGGGAGCTGTTTTTT.